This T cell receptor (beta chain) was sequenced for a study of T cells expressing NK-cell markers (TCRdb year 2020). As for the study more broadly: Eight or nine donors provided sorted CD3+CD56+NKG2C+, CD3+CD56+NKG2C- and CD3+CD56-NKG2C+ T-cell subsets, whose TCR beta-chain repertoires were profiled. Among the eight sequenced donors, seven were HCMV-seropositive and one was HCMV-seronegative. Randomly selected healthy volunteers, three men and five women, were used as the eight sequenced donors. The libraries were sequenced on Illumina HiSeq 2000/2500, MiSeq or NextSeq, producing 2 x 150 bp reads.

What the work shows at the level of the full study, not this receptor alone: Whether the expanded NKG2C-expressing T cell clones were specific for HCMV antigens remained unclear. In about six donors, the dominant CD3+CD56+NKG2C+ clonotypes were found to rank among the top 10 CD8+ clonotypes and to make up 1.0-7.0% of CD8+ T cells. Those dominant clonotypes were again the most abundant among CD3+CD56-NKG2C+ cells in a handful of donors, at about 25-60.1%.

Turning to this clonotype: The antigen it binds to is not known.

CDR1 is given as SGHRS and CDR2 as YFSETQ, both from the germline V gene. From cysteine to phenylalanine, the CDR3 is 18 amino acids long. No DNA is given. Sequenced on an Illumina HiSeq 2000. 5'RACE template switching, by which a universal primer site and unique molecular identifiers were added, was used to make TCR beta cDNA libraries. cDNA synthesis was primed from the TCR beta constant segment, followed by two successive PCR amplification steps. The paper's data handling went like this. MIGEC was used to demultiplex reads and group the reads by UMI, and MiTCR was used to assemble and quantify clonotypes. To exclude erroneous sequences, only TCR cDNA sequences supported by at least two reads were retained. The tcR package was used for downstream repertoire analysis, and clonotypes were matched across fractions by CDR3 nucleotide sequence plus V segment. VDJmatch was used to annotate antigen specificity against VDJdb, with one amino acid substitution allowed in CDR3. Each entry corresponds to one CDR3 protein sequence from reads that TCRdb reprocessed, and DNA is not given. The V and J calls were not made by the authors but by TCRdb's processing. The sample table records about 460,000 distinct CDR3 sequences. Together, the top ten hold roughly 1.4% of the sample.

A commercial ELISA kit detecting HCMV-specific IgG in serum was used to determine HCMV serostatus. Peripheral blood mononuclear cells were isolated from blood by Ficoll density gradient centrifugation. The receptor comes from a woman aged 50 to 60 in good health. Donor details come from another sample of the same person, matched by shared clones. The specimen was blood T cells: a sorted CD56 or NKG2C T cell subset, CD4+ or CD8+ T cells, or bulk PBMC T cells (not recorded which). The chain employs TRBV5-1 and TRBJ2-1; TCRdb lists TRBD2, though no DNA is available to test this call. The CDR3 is CASRPKWPGLAVHYEQFF. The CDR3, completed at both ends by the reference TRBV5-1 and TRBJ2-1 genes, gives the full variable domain KAGVTQTPRYLIKTRGQQVTLSCSPISGHRSVSWYQQTPGQGLQFLFEYFSETQRNKGNFPGRFSGRQFSNSRSEMNVSTLELGDSALYLCASRPKWPGLAVHYEQFFGPGTRLTVL.